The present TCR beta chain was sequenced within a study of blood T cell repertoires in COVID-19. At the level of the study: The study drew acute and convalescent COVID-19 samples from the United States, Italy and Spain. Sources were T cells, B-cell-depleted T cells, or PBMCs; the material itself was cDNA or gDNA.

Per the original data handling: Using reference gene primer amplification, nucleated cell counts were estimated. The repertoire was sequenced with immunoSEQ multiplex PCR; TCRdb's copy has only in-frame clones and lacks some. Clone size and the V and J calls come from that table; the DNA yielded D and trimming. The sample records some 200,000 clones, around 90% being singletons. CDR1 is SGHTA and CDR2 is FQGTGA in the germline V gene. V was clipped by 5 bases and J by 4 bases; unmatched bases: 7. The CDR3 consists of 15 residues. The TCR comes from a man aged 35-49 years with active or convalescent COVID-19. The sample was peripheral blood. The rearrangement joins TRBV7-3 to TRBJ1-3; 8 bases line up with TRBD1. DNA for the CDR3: TGTGCCAGCAGCCCCATGACAGGGGCGGGAAACACCATATATTTT. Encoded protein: CASSPMTGAGNTIYF.